A selection of T cell receptor beta chains follows, all from one sample in a study of T cell clonotyping in hematopoietic cell transplantation. The table came from immunoSEQ multiplex PCR; TCRdb's copy has only in-frame clones and leaves some out. The top ten hold about 5% of the sample, which has about 17,000 clones, 92% seen once. The sample was peripheral blood mononuclear cells. Source of these receptors: a man aged 35 to 55 in good health. Some clones in this sample may be carry-over from other donors' samples. Both conserved end residues are part of each CDR3. The D gene is left open where the match is weak. A clone size is listed for some rows: how often the clone was seen (once, few, many), or a class if it is expanded.

>TRBV30|TRBJ1-1|-|TRBD1
CAYHTTGYTEAFF
TGTGCCTATCATACGACAGGGTACACTGAAGCTTTCTTT
>TRBV30|TRBJ2-7|-|-
CAWEEMGKQYF
TGTGCCTGGGAGGAGATGGGAAAGCAGTACTTC
>TRBV11-2|TRBJ2-5|-|-
CASSGVGETQYF
TGTGCCAGCAGCGGCGTCGGAGAGACCCAGTACTTC
>TRBV7-3|TRBJ2-1|-|-
CASSGKGGDYNEQFF
TGTGCCAGCAGCGGAAAAGGCGGGGACTACAATGAGCAGTTCTTC
>TRBV9|TRBJ2-5|once|-
CASSPLGYEQETQYF
TGTGCCAGCAGCCCTTTGGGATACGAACAAGAGACCCAGTACTTC
>TRBV28|TRBJ2-1|-|TRBD1
CASSLLQGLNEQFF
TGTGCCAGCAGTTTATTACAGGGGCTAAATGAGCAGTTCTTC
>TRBV11-2|TRBJ2-7|-|-
CASSLFSGGLTFEQYF
TGTGCCAGCAGCTTGTTCAGCGGAGGCCTGACGTTCGAGCAGTACTTC
>TRBV29-1|TRBJ1-4|-|-
CSVWTPLAEKLFF
TGCAGCGTTTGGACCCCCCTCGCGGAAAAACTGTTTTTT
>TRBV6-1|TRBJ2-5|once|-
CASSEAGGKTQYF
TGTGCCAGCAGTGAAGCCGGAGGGAAGACCCAGTACTTC
>TRBV7-7|TRBJ2-1|-|-
CASSLELGVEQFF
TGTGCCAGCAGCTTAGAACTGGGAGTTGAGCAGTTCTTC
>TRBV4-3|TRBJ2-1|-|-
CASSQDVGSSYNEQFF
TGCGCCAGCAGCCAAGATGTCGGTAGCTCCTACAATGAGCAGTTCTTC
>TRBV9|TRBJ1-2|once|TRBD1
CASSVGGTGVFGYTF
TGTGCCAGCAGCGTAGGAGGGACAGGGGTTTTCGGCTACACCTTC
>TRBV30|TRBJ2-1|-|TRBD2
CAWSGGAGSYNEQFF
TGTGCCTGGAGTGGGGGAGCGGGGTCCTACAATGAGCAGTTCTTC
>TRBV25-1|TRBJ2-2|few|-
CASSGRTGELFF
TGTGCCAGCAGTGGGCGGACCGGGGAGCTGTTTTTT
>TRBV19|TRBJ1-5|-|-
CASSIQGPGGNQPQHF
TGTGCCAGTAGTATTCAGGGGCCGGGGGGCAATCAGCCCCAGCATTTT
>TRBV6-5|TRBJ2-7|-|-
CASARGDYEQYF
TGTGCCAGCGCAAGGGGGGACTACGAGCAGTACTTC
>TRBV13|TRBJ2-3|once|TRBD2
CASSRGLAGTDTQYF
TGTGCCAGCAGCAGGGGACTAGCGGGCACAGATACGCAGTATTTT
>TRBV29-1|TRBJ1-1|-|-
CSVGQANTEAFF
TGCAGCGTTGGGCAGGCGAACACTGAAGCTTTCTTT
>TRBV4-3|TRBJ2-2|-|TRBD1
CASSQRQGAGTGELFF
TGCGCCAGCAGCCAAAGACAGGGGGCGGGCACCGGGGAGCTGTTTTTT
>TRBV29-1|TRBJ2-1|once|-
CSVAGVDEQFF
TGCAGCGTCGCCGGGGTAGATGAGCAGTTCTTC
>TRBV9|TRBJ2-3|once|-
CASSANTDTQYF
TGTGCCAGCAGCGCCAACACAGATACGCAGTATTTT
>TRBV15|TRBJ1-1|-|-
CATTGWGRTEAFF
TGTGCCACCACAGGGTGGGGGCGCACTGAAGCTTTCTTT
>TRBV5-1|TRBJ1-6|-|-
CASSLGPTGANSPLHF
TGCGCCAGCAGCTTGGGCCCGACAGGCGCAAATTCACCCCTCCACTTT
>TRBV5-1|TRBJ2-7|-|-
CASRRPGGGEQYF
TGCGCCAGCAGACGCCCGGGCGGTGGCGAGCAGTACTTC
>TRBV29-1|TRBJ1-2|-|-
CSAQPGQTNYGYTF
TGCAGCGCGCAGCCCGGACAGACTAACTATGGCTACACCTTC
>TRBV4-3|TRBJ2-7|once|-
CASSQDPTRVGEQYF
TGCGCCAGCAGCCAAGATCCGACACGGGTTGGAGAGCAGTACTTC
>TRBV11-2|TRBJ2-7|-|-
CASRSHSGSYEQYF
TGTGCCAGCCGATCGCACTCGGGGTCCTACGAGCAGTACTTC
>TRBV7-6|TRBJ2-1|-|TRBD1
CASLPGRDSRSDEQFF
TGTGCCAGTCTCCCCGGAAGGGACAGCCGTTCGGATGAGCAGTTCTTC
>TRBV23-1|TRBJ1-5|-|-
CASSQGGGFGNYNQPQHF
TGCGCCAGCAGTCAGGGGGGCGGCTTCGGTAATTACAATCAGCCCCAGCATTTT
>TRBV19|TRBJ2-7|once|TRBD2
CASSTGGEQYF
TGTGCCAGTAGTACCGGGGGGGAGCAGTACTTC
>TRBV5-1|TRBJ2-1|-|-
CASSLAWGDDEQFF
TGCGCCAGCAGCTTGGCCTGGGGGGACGATGAGCAGTTCTTC
>TRBV5-1|TRBJ1-3|-|TRBD1
CASSLWGQGDTIYF
TGCGCCAGCAGCTTGTGGGGACAGGGGGACACCATATATTTT
>TRBV6-4|TRBJ2-1|-|TRBD2
CASSDGTSESSEQFF
TGTGCCAGCAGTGACGGGACTAGCGAATCCAGTGAGCAGTTCTTC
>TRBV19|TRBJ2-7|-|-
CASSIGRDTLYEQYF
TGTGCCAGTAGTATAGGCCGGGACACACTCTACGAGCAGTACTTC
>TRBV30|TRBJ2-3|-|-
CAWSQGSGDTQYF
TGTGCCTGGAGCCAAGGGTCGGGGGATACGCAGTATTTT
>TRBV29-1|TRBJ2-7|-|-
CSAWGSYEQYF
TGCAGCGCCTGGGGCAGCTACGAGCAGTACTTC
>TRBV5-1|TRBJ1-5|once|TRBD1
CASRPGDRGNQPQHF
TGCGCCAGCAGACCGGGGGACAGGGGAAATCAGCCCCAGCATTTT
>TRBV15|TRBJ2-6|-|TRBD1
CATSALRGTGANVLTF
TGTGCCACATCGGCTCTCAGGGGGACTGGGGCCAACGTCCTGACTTTC
>TRBV6-5|TRBJ2-5|-|TRBD2
CASSYSPSGDGETQYF
TGTGCCAGCAGTTACTCGCCTAGCGGGGATGGTGAGACCCAGTACTTC
>TRBV28|TRBJ1-4|-|TRBD1
CASSRQGHEKLFF
TGTGCCAGCAGTCGACAGGGGCATGAAAAACTGTTTTTT
>TRBV30|TRBJ2-7|-|-
CACGISGGSYEQYF
TGTGCCTGCGGTATATCAGGAGGATCCTACGAGCAGTACTTC
>TRBV19|TRBJ1-5|-|-
CASSRQVNQPQHF
TGTGCCAGTTCCAGACAGGTTAATCAGCCCCAGCATTTT
>TRBV28|TRBJ2-4|-|TRBD1
CASSPSTGGAAKNIQYF
TGTGCCAGCAGTCCATCGACAGGGGGCGCCGCCAAAAACATTCAGTACTTC
>TRBV5-4|TRBJ2-7|few|-
CASMVGPASYEQYF
TGTGCCAGCATGGTTGGGCCAGCCTCCTACGAGCAGTACTTC
>TRBV5-1|TRBJ2-3|-|-
CASSLAFTDTQYF
TGCGCCAGCAGCTTGGCATTCACAGATACGCAGTATTTT
>TRBV7-2|TRBJ2-1|once|-
CASSLKEGFISYNEQFF
TGTGCCAGCAGCTTAAAGGAGGGATTTATTTCCTACAATGAGCAGTTCTTC
>TRBV30|TRBJ2-3|-|-
CAWSQRVLDTQYF
TGTGCCTGGAGTCAGCGGGTACTGGATACGCAGTATTTT
>TRBV23-1|TRBJ1-6|-|TRBD1
CARPTGDSPLHF
TGCGCCAGGCCGACAGGGGATTCACCCCTCCACTTT
>TRBV30|TRBJ2-3|-|-
CAWSNGGTDTQYF
TGTGCCTGGAGTAACGGGGGCACAGATACGCAGTATTTT
>TRBV4-3|TRBJ2-5|-|TRBD2
CASSQEKLLAGDQETQYF
TGCGCCAGCAGCCAAGAGAAGCTCCTAGCGGGGGATCAAGAGACCCAGTACTTC
>TRBV7-3|TRBJ2-3|-|-
CASSLNSNTDTQYF
TGTGCCAGCAGCTTAAACTCCAACACAGATACGCAGTATTTT